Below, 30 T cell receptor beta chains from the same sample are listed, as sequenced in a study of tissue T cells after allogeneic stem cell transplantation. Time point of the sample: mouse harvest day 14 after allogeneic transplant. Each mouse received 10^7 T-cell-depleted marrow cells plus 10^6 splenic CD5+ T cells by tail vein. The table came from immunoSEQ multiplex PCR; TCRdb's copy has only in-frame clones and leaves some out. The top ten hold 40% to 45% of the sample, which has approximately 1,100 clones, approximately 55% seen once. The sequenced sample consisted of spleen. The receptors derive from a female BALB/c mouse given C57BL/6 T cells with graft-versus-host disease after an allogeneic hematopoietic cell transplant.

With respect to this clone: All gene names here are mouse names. The CDR3 is CASSDLGFQDTQYF. The sequenced CDR3 bases are TGTGCCAGCAGTGATCTGGGGTTCCAAGACACCCAGTAC. The genes are TRBV13-1 and TRBJ2-5; D might be TRBD2 (6 bases). The CDR3 extends 1 residue past the end of the read, so its final part is completed from the germline J gene. The CDR3 loop spans 14 amino acids. Germline CDR1 reads NSHNY; CDR2 reads SYGAGN. Trimming shortened V by 1 base and J by 2 bases, and 8 bases separated the two germline ends.

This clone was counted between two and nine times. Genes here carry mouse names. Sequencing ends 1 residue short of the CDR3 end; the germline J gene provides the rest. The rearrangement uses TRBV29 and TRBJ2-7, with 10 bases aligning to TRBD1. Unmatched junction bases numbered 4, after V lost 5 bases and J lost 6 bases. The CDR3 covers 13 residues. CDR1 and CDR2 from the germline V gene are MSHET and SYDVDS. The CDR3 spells CASSPGTGVEQYF. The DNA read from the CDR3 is TGTGCTAGCAGTCCCGGGACAGGGGTTGAACAGTAC.

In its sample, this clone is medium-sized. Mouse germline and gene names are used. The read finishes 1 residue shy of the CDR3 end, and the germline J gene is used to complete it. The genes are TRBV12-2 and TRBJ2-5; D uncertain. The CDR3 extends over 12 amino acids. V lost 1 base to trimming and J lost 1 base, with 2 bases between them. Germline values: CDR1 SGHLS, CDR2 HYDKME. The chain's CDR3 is CASSLHQDTQYF. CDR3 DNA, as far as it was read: TGTGCCAGCTCTCTTCACCAAGACACCCAGTAC.

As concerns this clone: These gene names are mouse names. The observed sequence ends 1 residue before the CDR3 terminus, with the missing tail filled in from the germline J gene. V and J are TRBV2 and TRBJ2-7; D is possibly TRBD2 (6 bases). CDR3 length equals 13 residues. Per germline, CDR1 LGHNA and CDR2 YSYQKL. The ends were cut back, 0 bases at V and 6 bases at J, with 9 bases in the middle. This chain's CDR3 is CASSQDWGGEQYF. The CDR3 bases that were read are TGTGCCAGCAGCCAAGACTGGGGCGGTGAACAGTAC.

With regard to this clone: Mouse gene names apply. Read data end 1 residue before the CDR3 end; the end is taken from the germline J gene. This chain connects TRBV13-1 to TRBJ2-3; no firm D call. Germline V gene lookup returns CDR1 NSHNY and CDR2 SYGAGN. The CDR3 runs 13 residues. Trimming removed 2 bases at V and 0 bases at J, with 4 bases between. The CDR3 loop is CASSEGSAETLYF. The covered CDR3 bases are TGTGCCAGCAGTGAGGGCAGTGCAGAAACGCTGTAT.

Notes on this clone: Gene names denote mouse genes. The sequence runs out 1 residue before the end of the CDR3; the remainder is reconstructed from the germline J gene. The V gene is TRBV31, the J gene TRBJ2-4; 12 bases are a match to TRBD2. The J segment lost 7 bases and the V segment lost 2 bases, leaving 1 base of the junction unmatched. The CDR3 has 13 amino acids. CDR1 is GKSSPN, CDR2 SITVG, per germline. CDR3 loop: CAWSWTGGDTLYF. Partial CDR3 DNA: TGTGCCTGGAGTTGGACTGGGGGGGACACCTTGTAC.

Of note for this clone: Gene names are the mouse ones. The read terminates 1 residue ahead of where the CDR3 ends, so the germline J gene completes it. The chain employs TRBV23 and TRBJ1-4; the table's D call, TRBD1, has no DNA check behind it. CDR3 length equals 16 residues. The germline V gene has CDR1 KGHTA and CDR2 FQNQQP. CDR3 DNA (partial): TGCTCCAGCAGTCAATCACGGCAGGGGAGGAGCGAAAGATTATTT. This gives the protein CSSSQSRQGRSERLF. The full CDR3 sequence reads CSSSQSRQGRSERLFF.

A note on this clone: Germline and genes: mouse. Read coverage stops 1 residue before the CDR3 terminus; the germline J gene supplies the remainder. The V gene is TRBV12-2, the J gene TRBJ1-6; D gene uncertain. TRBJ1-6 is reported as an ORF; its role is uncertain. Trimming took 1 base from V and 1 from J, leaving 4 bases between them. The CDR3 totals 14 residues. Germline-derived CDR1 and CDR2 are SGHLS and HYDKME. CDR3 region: CASSLQSYNSPLYF. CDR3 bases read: TGTGCCAGCTCTCTTCAGTCCTATAATTCGCCCCTCTAC.

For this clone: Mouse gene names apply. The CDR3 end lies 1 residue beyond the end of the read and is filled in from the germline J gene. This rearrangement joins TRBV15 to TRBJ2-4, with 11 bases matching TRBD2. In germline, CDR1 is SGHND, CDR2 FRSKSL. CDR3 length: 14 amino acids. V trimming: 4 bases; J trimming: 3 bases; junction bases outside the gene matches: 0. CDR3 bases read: TGTGCCAGCAGTTGGACTGGGGGGCAAAACACCTTGTAC. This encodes CASSWTGGQNTLY. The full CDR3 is CASSWTGGQNTLYF.

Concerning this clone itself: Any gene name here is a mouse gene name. The CDR3 region is CASSQELGYEQYF. Incomplete CDR3 DNA: TGTGCCAGCAGCCAAGAACTGGGGTATGAACAGTAC. The V call is TRBV2, the J call TRBJ2-7; TRBD2 agrees at 7 bases. From the germline J gene comes the end of the CDR3, since the read stops 1 residue before it. Germline-derived CDR1 and CDR2 are LGHNA and YSYQKL. V gave up 0 bases and J gave up 4 bases; unmatched junction bases: 0. The CDR3 totals 13 residues.

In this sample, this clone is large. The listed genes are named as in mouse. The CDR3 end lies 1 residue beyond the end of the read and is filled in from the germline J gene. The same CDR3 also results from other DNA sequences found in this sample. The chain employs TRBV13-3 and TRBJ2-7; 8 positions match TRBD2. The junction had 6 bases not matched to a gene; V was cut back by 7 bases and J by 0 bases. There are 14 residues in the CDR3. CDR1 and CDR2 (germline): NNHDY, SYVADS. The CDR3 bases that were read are TGTGCCAGCGGTGGGGGGGGGAGCTCCTATGAACAGTAC. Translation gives CASGGGGSSYEQY. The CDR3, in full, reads CASGGGGSSYEQYF.

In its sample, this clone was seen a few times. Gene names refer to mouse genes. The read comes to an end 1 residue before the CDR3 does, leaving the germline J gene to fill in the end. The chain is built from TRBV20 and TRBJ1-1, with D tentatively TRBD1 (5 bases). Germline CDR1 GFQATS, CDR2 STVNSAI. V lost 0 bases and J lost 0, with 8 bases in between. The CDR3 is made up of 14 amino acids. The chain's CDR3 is CGARDLGANTEVFF. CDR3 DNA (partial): TGTGGTGCTAGGGATCTGGGGGCAAACACAGAAGTCTTC.

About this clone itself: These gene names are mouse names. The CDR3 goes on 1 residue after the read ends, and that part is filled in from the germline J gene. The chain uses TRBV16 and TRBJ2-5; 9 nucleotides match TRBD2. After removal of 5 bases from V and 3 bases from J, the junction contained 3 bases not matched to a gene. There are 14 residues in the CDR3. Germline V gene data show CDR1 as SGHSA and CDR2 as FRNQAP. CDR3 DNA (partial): TGTGCAAGCAGCCCCACTGGGGGGCAAGACACCCAGTAC. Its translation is CASSPTGGQDTQY. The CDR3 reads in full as CASSPTGGQDTQYF.

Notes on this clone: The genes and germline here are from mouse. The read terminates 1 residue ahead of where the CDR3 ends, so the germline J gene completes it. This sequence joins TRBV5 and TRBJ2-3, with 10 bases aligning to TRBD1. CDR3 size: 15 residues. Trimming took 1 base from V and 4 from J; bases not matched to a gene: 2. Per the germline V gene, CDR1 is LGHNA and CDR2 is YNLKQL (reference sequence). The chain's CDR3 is CASSQAGQGTETLYF. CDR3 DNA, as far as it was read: TGTGCCAGCAGCCAAGCGGGACAGGGGACAGAAACGCTGTAT.

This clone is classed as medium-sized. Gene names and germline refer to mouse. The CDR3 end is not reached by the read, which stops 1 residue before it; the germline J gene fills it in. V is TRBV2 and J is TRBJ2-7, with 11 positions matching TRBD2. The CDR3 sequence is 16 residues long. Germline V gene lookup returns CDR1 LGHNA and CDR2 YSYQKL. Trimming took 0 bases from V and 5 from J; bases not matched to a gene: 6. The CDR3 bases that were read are TGTGCCAGCAGCCAAGACCCACTGGGGGGGCGCGATGAACAGTAC. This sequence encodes CASSQDPLGGRDEQY. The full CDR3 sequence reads CASSQDPLGGRDEQYF.

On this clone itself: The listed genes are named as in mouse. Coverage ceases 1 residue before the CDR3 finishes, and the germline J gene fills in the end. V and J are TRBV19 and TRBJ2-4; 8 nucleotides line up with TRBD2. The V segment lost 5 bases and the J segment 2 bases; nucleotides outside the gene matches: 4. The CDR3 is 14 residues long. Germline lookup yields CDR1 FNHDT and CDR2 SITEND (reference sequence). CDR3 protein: CASRRLGFQNTLYF. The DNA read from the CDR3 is TGTGCCAGCAGACGACTGGGGTTTCAAAACACCTTGTAC.

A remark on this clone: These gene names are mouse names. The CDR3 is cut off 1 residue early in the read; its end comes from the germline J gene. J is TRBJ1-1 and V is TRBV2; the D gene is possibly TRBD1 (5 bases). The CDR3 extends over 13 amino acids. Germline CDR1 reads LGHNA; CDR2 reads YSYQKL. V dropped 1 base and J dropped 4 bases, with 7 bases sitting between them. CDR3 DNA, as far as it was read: TGTGCCAGCAGCCAAGTGGGGACCACAGAAGTCTTC. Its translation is CASSQVGTTEVF. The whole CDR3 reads CASSQVGTTEVFF.

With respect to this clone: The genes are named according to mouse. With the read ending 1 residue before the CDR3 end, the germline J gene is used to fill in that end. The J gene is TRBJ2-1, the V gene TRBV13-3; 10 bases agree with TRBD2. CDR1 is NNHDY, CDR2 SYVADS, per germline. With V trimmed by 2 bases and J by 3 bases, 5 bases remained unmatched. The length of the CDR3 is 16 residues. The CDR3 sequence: CASSERDWGIYAEQFF. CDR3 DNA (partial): TGTGCCAGCAGTGAGCGGGACTGGGGAATCTATGCTGAGCAGTTC.

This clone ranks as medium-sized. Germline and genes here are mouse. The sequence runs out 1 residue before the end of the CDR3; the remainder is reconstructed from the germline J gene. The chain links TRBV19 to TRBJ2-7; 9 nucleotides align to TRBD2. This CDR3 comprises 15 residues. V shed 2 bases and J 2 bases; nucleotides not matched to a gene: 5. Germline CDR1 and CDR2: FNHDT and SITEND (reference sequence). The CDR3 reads CASSIGLGGTYEQYF. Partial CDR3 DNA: TGTGCCAGCAGTATCGGGCTGGGGGGGACCTATGAACAGTAC.

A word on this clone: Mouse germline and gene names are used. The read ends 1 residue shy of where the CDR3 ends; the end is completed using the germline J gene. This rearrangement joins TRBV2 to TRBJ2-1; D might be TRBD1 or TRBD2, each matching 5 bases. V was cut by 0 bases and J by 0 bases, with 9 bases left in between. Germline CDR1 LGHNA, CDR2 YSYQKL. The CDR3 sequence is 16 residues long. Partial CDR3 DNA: TGTGCCAGCAGCCAAGAAGCGGGGGTTAACTATGCTGAGCAGTTC. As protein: CASSQEAGVNYAEQF. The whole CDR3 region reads CASSQEAGVNYAEQFF.

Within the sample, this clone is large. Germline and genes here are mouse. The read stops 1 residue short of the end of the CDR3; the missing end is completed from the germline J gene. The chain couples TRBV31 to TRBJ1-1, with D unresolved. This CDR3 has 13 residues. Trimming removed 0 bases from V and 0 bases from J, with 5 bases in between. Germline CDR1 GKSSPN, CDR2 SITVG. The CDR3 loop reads CAWSLRANTEVFF. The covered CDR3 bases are TGTGCCTGGAGTCTCCGAGCAAACACAGAAGTCTTC. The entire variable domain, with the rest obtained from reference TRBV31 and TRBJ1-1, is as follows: AQTIHQWPVAEIKAVGSPLSLGCTIKGKSSPNLYWYWQATGGTLQQLFYSITVGQVESVVQLNLSASRPKDDQFILSTEKLLLSHSGFYLCAWSLRANTEVFFGKGTRLTVV.

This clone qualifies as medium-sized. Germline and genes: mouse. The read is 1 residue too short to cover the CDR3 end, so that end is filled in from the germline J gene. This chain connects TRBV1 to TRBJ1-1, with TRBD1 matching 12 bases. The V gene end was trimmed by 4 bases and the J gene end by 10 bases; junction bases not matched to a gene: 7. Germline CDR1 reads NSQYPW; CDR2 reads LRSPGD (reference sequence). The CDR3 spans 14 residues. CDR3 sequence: CTCSGPGTGGTVFF. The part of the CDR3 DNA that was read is TGCACCTGCAGTGGTCCCGGGACAGGGGGCACAGTCTTC. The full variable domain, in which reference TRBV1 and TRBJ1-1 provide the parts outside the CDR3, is VTLLEQNPRWRLVPRGQAVNLRCILKNSQYPWMSWYQQDLQKQLQWLFTLRSPGDKEVKSLPGADYLATRVTDTELRLQVANMSQGRTLYCTCSGPGTGGTVFFGKGTRLTVV.

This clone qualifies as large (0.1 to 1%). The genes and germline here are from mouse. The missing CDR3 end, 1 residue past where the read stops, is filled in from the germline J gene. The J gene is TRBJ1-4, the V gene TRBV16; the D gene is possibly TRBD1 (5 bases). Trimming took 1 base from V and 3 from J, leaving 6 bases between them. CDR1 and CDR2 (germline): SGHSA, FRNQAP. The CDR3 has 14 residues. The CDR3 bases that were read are TGTGCAAGCAGCTTAGGGGGCGCCAACGAAAGATTATTT. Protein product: CASSLGGANERLF. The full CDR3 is CASSLGGANERLFF.

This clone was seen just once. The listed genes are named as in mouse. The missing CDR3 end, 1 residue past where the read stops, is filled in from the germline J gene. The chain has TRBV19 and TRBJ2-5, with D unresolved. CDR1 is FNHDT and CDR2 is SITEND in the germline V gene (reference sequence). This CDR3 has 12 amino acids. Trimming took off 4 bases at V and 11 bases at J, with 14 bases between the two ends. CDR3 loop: CASSLRTYDQYF. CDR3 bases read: TGTGCCAGCAGTCTACGCACTTATGACCAGTAC. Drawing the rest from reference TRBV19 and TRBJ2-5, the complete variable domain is GGIITQTPKFLIGQEGQKLTLKCQQNFNHDTMYWYRQDSGKGLRLIYYSITENDLQKGDLSEGYDASREKKSSFSLTVTSAQKNEMAVFLCASSLRTYDQYFGPGTRLLVL.

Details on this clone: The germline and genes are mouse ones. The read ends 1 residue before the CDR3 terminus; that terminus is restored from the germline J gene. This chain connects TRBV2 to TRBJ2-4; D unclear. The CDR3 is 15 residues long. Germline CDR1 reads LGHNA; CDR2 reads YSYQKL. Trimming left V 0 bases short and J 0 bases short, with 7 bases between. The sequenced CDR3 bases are TGTGCCAGCAGCCAAGACGGCCTTAGTCAAAACACCTTGTAC. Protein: CASSQDGLSQNTLY. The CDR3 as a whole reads CASSQDGLSQNTLYF.

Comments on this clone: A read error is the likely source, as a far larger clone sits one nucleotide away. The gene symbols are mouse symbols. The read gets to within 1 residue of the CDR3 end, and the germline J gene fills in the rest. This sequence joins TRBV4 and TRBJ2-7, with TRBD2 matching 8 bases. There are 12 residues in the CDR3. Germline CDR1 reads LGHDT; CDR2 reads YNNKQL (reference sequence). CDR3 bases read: TGTCCCAGCAGCCGGGACTGGTATGAACAGTAC. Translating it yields CPSSRDWYEQY. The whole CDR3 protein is CPSSRDWYEQYF.

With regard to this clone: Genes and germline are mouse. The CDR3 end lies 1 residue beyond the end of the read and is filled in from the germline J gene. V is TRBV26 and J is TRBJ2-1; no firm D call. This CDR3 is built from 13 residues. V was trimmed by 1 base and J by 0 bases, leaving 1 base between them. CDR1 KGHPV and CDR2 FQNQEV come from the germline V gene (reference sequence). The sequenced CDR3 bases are TGTGCCAGCAGTCTGTTTAACTATGCTGAGCAGTTC. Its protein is CASSLFNYAEQF. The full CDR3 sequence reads CASSLFNYAEQFF. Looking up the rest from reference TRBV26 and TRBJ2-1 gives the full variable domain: NSKVIQTPRYLVKGQGQKAKMRCIPEKGHPVVFWYQQNKNNEFKFLINFQNQEVLQQIDMTEKRFSAECPSNSPCSLEIQSSEAGDSALYLCASSLFNYAEQFFGPGTRLTVL.

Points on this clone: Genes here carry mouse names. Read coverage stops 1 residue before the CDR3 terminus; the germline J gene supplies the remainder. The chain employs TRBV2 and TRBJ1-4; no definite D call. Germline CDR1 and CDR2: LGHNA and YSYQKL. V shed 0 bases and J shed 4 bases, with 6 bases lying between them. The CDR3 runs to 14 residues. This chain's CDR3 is CASSQDRNNERLFF. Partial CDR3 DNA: TGTGCCAGCAGCCAAGATCGCAACAACGAAAGATTATTT. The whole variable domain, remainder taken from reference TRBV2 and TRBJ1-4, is DPKIIQKPKYLVAVTGSEKILICEQYLGHNAMYWYRQSAKKPLEFMFSYSYQKLMDNQTASSRFQPQSSKKNHLDLQITALKPDDSATYFCASSQDRNNERLFFGHGTKLSVL.

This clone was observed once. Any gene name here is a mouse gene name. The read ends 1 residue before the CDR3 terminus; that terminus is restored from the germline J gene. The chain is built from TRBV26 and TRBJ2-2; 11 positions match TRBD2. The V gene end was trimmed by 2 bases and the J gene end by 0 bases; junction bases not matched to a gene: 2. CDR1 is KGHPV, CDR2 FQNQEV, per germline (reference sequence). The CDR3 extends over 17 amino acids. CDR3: CASSLGLGGPNTGQLYF. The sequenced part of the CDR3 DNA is TGTGCCAGCAGTCTGGGACTGGGGGGCCCAAACACCGGGCAGCTCTAC.

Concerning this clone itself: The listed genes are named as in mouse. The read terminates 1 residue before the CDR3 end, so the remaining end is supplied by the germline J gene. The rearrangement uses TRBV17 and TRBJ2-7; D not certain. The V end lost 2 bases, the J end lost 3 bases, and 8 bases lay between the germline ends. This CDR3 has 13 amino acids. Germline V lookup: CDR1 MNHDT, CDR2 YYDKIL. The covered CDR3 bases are TGTGCTAGCAGTAGACGGCCAGACTATGAACAGTAC. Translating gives CASSRRPDYEQY. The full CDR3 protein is CASSRRPDYEQYF.